This passage covers 24 T cell receptor beta chains from one sample sequenced in a study of blood T cell repertoires in COVID-19 (dated by TCRdb to the early 2020s). Library method: the immunoSEQ multiplex PCR assay. TCRdb took over this immuneACCESS table, retaining in-frame rearrangements with V and J assigned. Such tables are incomplete; in checked studies, under half of the missing clones stem from an unresolved V gene, and the remainder is unexplained. Recorded for this sample are a few hundred thousand clones; less than 90% of them occurred a single time. About 7% of the sample is taken by the ten largest. Material for sequencing was peripheral blood. These receptors all come from a woman aged 55-69 years with COVID-19, enrolled during active disease.

The V call is TRBV7-3, the J call TRBJ2-5; tentative D call: TRBD1 (6 bases). V lost 0 bases to trimming and J lost 4 bases, with 9 bases between them. Germline CDR1 and CDR2: SGHTA and FQGTGA. The CDR3 totals 14 residues. In nucleotides, the CDR3 is TGTGCCAGCAGCTTAACTGGGGGCGTAGAGACCCAGTACTTC. This codes for CASSLTGGVETQYF.

As concerns this clone: One end of the junction fails to match germline, which may point to a read error. This chain links TRBV6-1 with TRBJ1-5; D is ambiguous. This CDR3 is 13 amino acids long. CDR1 and CDR2 from the germline V gene are MNHNS and SASEGT. CDR3 nucleotides: TGTGCCAGCACTGAAGATCTTAATCAGCCCCAGCATTTT. Amino acid sequence: CASTEDLNQPQHF.

J is TRBJ1-1 and V is TRBV19; maybe TRBD1 (6 bases). V lost 0 bases, J lost 0 bases, and 17 bases lay in between. The CDR3 runs to 18 residues. Germline V gene data show CDR1 as LNHDA and CDR2 as SQIVND (reference sequence). CDR3 sequence reads: CASSIETGEALLNTEAFF. The CDR3 bases are TGTGCCAGTAGTATAGAGACAGGTGAAGCGCTGCTGAACACTGAAGCTTTCTTT.

The J gene is TRBJ1-1, the V gene TRBV13, with 7 nucleotides matching TRBD1. The CDR3 spans 15 residues. Germline CDR1 and CDR2: PRHDT and FYEKMQ (reference sequence). V shed 1 base, J shed 1 base, and the junction held 3 bases outside the gene matches. The CDR3 coding sequence is TGTGCCAGCAGCTTAGAAGGGGGCCCGAACACTGAAGCTTTCTTT. Translating it yields CASSLEGGPNTEAFF.

The chain combines TRBV19 with TRBJ2-2; D gene uncertain. The CDR3 is made up of 12 amino acids. Germline loops: CDR1 LNHDA, CDR2 SQIVND (reference sequence). V was pared by 1 base and J by 9 bases, with 6 bases between. The CDR3 bases are TGTGCCAGTAGTATAGGTGAGCGGGAGCTGTTTTTT. Translation: CASSIGERELFF.

CDR3 nucleotides: TGTGCCAGCAGCTTATCCGGGAAGGACTACGAGCAGTACTTC. Amino acids: CASSLSGKDYEQYF. The rearrangement uses TRBV7-9 and TRBJ2-7, with a possible D match to TRBD2 (5 bases). CDR3 length: 14 amino acids. The germline V gene encodes CDR1 SEHNR and CDR2 FQNEAQ (reference sequence). Trimming cost V 2 bases and J 3 bases, with 11 bases left between them.

This chain connects TRBV30 to TRBJ1-6; TRBD1 agrees at 7 bases. J gave up 0 bases and V 2 bases, and 7 bases lay outside the gene matches. Germline CDR1 reads GTSNPN; CDR2 reads SVGIG (reference sequence). The CDR3 is made up of 17 amino acids. The CDR3: CAWSPTTGSSYNSPLHF. The CDR3 nucleotides read TGTGCCTGGAGTCCGACGACAGGGAGCTCCTATAATTCACCCCTCCACTTT.

The gene calls are TRBV5-1 and TRBJ1-2; D remains unclear. The CDR3 totals 11 residues. Germline values: CDR1 SGHRS, CDR2 YFSETQ. V was shortened by 2 bases and J by 7 bases, with 6 bases between the two germline ends. The CDR3 here is CASSFDSGYTF. The CDR3 DNA follows: TGCGCCAGCAGCTTTGATAGTGGCTACACCTTC. Looking up the rest from reference TRBV5-1 and TRBJ1-2 gives the full variable domain: KAGVTQTPRYLIKTRGQQVTLSCSPISGHRSVSWYQQTPGQGLQFLFEYFSETQRNKGNFPGRFSGRQFSNSRSEMNVSTLELGDSALYLCASSFDSGYTFGSGTRLTVV.

The chain uses TRBV7-3 and TRBJ1-3, with unresolved D. Trimming left V 5 bases short and J 0 bases short, with 8 bases between. Germline V gene data show CDR1 as SGHTA and CDR2 as FQGTGA. The CDR3 has 14 residues. The CDR3 DNA is TGTGCCAGCAGCCCCACGAGCTCTGGAAACACCATATATTTT. This gives the protein CASSPTSSGNTIYF.

With regard to this clone: Different DNA sequences within this sample yield the same CDR3. The chain joins TRBV6-5 to TRBJ1-1; D is uncertain. V lost 2 bases to trimming and J lost 11 bases, with 9 bases between them. In germline, CDR1 is MNHEY, CDR2 SVGAGI. The CDR3 length is 11 residues. CDR3: CASSYGREAFF. In DNA form, the CDR3 reads TGTGCCAGCAGTTACGGTCGTGAGGCTTTCTTT.

The V and J genes are TRBV7-9 and TRBJ1-1, with 9 bases that match TRBD1. V was pared by 6 bases and J by 4 bases, with 6 bases of the junction left unmatched. CDR3 length: 14 amino acids. Per germline, CDR1 SEHNR and CDR2 FQNEAQ (reference sequence). CDR3 bases: TGTGCCAGCAGTACGGGACAGGGAAGCACTGAAGCTTTCTTT. Translating it yields CASSTGQGSTEAFF.

This clone was seen only once. The chain recombines TRBV7-2 with TRBJ2-1, with TRBD2 matching over 9 bases. Trimming removed 3 bases from V and 12 bases from J; junction bases left unmatched: 9. The CDR3 spans 14 residues. Looked up from germline, CDR1 is SGHTA and CDR2 is FQGNSA. The DNA of the CDR3 is TGTGCCAGCAGCTTGGTAGCGGGGGCGGGGGGGCAGTTCTTC. This gives the protein CASSLVAGAGGQFF.

This chain links TRBV6-5 with TRBJ2-5; 9 bases map to TRBD1. V shed 8 bases, J shed 2 bases, and the junction held 6 bases outside the gene matches. Per germline, CDR1 MNHEY and CDR2 SVGAGI. This CDR3 comprises 14 residues. The CDR3 region has the DNA TGTGCCAGCTCCCTTGGACAGGGGCAAGAGACCCAGTACTTC. Translated, it gives CASSLGQGQETQYF.

The V call is TRBV4-1, the J call TRBJ1-2; D is unresolved. Germline V gene data show CDR1 as MGHRA and CDR2 as YSYEKL. The CDR3 totals 17 residues. Trimming shortened V by 1 base and J by 4 bases, and 19 bases separated the two germline ends. As DNA, the CDR3 is TGCGCCAGCAGCCAAGGCGGAGGGAGGGCTATGGGCTATGGCTACACCTTC. It translates to CASSQGGGRAMGYGYTF.

V usage is TRBV4-1 and J usage is TRBJ2-5; no firm D call. CDR1 and CDR2 from the germline V gene are MGHRA and YSYEKL. Trimming shortened V by 3 bases and J by 2 bases, and 10 bases separated the two germline ends. The CDR3 has 14 amino acids. This chain's CDR3 is CASSHLSLQETQYF. In nucleotides, the CDR3 is TGCGCCAGCAGCCACCTCTCCTTGCAAGAGACCCAGTACTTC.

This sequence joins TRBV5-6 and TRBJ1-6; 7 positions match TRBD1. Unmatched junction bases numbered 4, after V lost 0 bases and J lost 4 bases. The CDR3 runs to 16 residues. Per germline, CDR1 SGHDT and CDR2 YYEEEE. CDR3 nucleotides: TGTGCCAGCAGCTTGGACAGGGGATTTTATAATTCACCCCTCCACTTT. This translates into CASSLDRGFYNSPLHF.

This clone was seen only a few times. The rearrangement links TRBV18 to TRBJ1-6; D may be TRBD1 (6 bases). The ends were cut back, 4 bases at V and 7 bases at J, with 20 bases in the middle. Germline V gene data show CDR1 as KGHSH and CDR2 as LQKENI. The CDR3 has 17 residues. For the CDR3, the DNA is TGTGCCAGCTCACAGGCGGGGGCTAAGGGGTGGAATTCACCCCTCCACTTT. Its protein is CASSQAGAKGWNSPLHF.

This chain uses TRBV30 with TRBJ2-3, with D maybe TRBD2 (6 bases). Germline loops: CDR1 GTSNPN, CDR2 SVGIG (reference sequence). The CDR3 consists of 13 residues. The V and J ends lost 2 bases and 9 bases respectively, with 15 bases between them. CDR3 loop: CAWSLNTGGTQYF. The CDR3 nucleotides are TGTGCCTGGAGTCTGAACACCGGGGGAACGCAGTATTTT. The full variable domain, its missing parts supplied by reference TRBV30 and TRBJ2-3, is SQTIHQWPATLVQPVGSPLSLECTVEGTSNPNLYWYRQAAGRGLQLLFYSVGIGQISSEVPQNLSASRPQDRQFILSSKKLLLSDSGFYLCAWSLNTGGTQYFGPGTRLTVL.

The rearrangement joins TRBV13 to TRBJ1-2, with TRBD1 identical over 9 bases. The length of the CDR3 is 14 residues. Germline V gene sequence: CDR1 PRHDT, CDR2 FYEKMQ (reference sequence). V gave up 0 bases and J gave up 8 bases; unmatched junction bases: 4. The CDR3 region has the DNA TGTGCCAGCAGCTTAGGGGACAGGGGAGTCGGCTACACCTTC. Its translation: CASSLGDRGVGYTF.

The chain links TRBV5-1 to TRBJ2-7, with D possibly matching TRBD2 (6 bases). The CDR3 extends over 14 amino acids. V was trimmed by 0 bases and J by 3 bases, leaving 10 bases between them. Germline loops: CDR1 SGHRS, CDR2 YFSETQ. This chain's CDR3 is CASSLEQDYYEQYF. In DNA, the CDR3 is TGCGCCAGCAGCTTGGAGCAGGACTACTACGAGCAGTACTTC.

This clone was counted a single time. V usage is TRBV6-5 and J usage is TRBJ1-4; D unresolved. The CDR3 is made up of 14 amino acids. The V end lost 2 bases, the J end lost 7 bases, and 11 bases lay between the germline ends. The germline gives CDR1 MNHEY, CDR2 SVGAGI. The CDR3 spells CASSYHPAGEKLFF. The DNA for the CDR3 is TGTGCCAGCAGTTACCATCCGGCGGGTGAAAAACTGTTTTTT.

The V call is TRBV4-2, the J call TRBJ2-7; perhaps TRBD2 as D (6 bases). Trimming took off 3 bases at V and 4 bases at J, with 22 bases between the two ends. Germline V lookup: CDR1 LGHNA, CDR2 YNFKEQ. The CDR3 loop spans 17 amino acids. The CDR3 DNA reads TGTGCCAGCAGCCAGGACTACCGAGCCTCCCTGATTTACGAGCAGTACTTC. Protein product: CASSQDYRASLIYEQYF.

This clone was detected once. The rearrangement uses TRBV5-1 and TRBJ1-5, with 12 bases identical to TRBD1. Germline V gene sequence: CDR1 SGHRS, CDR2 YFSETQ. The CDR3 is 20 residues long. J lost 3 bases, V lost 5 bases, and 18 bases had no gene match. This chain's CDR3 is CASRPRRSGTGGANNQPQHF. In DNA, the CDR3 is TGCGCCAGCAGACCCCGCCGATCCGGGACAGGGGGCGCGAACAATCAGCCCCAGCATTTT.

The rearrangement joins TRBV28 to TRBJ1-6; TRBD1 aligns across 9 bases. V shed 8 bases, J shed 7 bases, and the junction held 3 bases outside the gene matches. The CDR3 length is 13 residues. Germline CDR1 is MDHEN and CDR2 is SYDVKM. CDR3 sequence reads: CASRDRVNSPLHF. The CDR3 bases are TGTGCCAGCCGGGACAGGGTCAATTCACCCCTCCACTTT.